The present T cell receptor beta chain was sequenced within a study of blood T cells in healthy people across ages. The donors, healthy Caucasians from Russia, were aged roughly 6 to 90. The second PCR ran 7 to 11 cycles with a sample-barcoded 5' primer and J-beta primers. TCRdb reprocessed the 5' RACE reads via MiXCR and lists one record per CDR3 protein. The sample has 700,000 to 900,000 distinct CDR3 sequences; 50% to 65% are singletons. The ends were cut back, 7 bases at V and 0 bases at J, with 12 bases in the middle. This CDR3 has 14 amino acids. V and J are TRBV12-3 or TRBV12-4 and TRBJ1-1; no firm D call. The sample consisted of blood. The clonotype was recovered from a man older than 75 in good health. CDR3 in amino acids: CASTLGSLNTEAFF. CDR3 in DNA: TGTGCCAGCACCTTGGGGTCTCTGAACACTGAAGCTTTCTTT.